This is a list of T cell receptor beta chains from one sample in a study of cytomegalovirus exposure and HLA in healthy donors. Data came from immunoSEQ multiplex PCR; TCRdb stores just in-frame clones and leaves some out. The sample consists of about 170,000 clones, 84% of them appearing once. The sample was PBMCs. The receptor source for this set is a girl aged 10 to 17 in good health and CMV-seropositive. Both conserved end residues are part of each CDR3. D genes are given only for firm matches. The size field is filled for only some rows; it gives once, few, many or a size class.

D gene | J gene | clone size | V gene | CDR3 protein | CDR3 DNA
- | TRBJ1-1 | - | TRBV30 | CAWRILQGKTEAFF | TGTGCCTGGAGGATTCTCCAGGGGAAGACTGAAGCTTTCTTT
- | TRBJ1-3 | - | TRBV11-2 | CASSFRVGARAGNTIYF | TGTGCCAGCAGCTTTAGGGTGGGGGCGCGGGCTGGAAACACCATATATTTT
- | TRBJ2-7 | - | TRBV27 | CASGVPGKAAAHEQYF | TGTGCCAGCGGGGTCCCGGGGAAGGCGGCGGCACACGAGCAGTACTTC
TRBD1 | TRBJ1-1 | - | TRBV2 | CASRDRVGTEAFF | TGTGCCAGCAGGGACAGGGTGGGCACTGAAGCTTTCTTT
TRBD1 | TRBJ2-2 | - | TRBV19 | CASSSTGRFSTGELFF | TGTGCCAGTAGTTCGACAGGGAGATTCAGCACCGGGGAGCTGTTTTTT
- | TRBJ1-1 | - | TRBV25-1 | CASSEYGVLTEAFF | TGTGCCAGCAGTGAATACGGGGTCCTAACTGAAGCTTTCTTT
TRBD1 | TRBJ1-1 | once | TRBV2 | CAGPYLDRAHTEAFF | TGTGCCGGTCCTTACCTGGACAGGGCCCACACTGAAGCTTTCTTT
- | TRBJ2-7 | once | TRBV5-4 | CASSPQGPYEQYF | TGTGCCAGCAGCCCCCAGGGCCCCTACGAGCAGTACTTC
- | TRBJ1-5 | - | TRBV19 | CASSIGGQPQHF | TGTGCCAGTAGTATAGGGGGCCAGCCCCAGCATTTT
- | TRBJ2-1 | - | TRBV7-9 | CASSLFATGYNEQFF | TGTGCCAGCAGCTTATTTGCAACGGGTTACAATGAGCAGTTCTTC
TRBD2 | TRBJ2-1 | - | TRBV7-8 | CASSLAYKRGAGNEQFF | TGTGCCAGCAGCTTAGCGTATAAGCGGGGGGCCGGCAATGAGCAGTTCTTC
TRBD1 | TRBJ1-1 | - | TRBV5-1 | CASSLNKGGRNTEAFF | TGCGCCAGCAGCTTGAATAAAGGGGGCAGGAACACTGAAGCTTTCTTT
- | TRBJ2-7 | few | TRBV4-1 | CASSQGWDNSYEQYF | TGCGCCAGCAGCCAAGGATGGGACAACTCCTACGAGCAGTACTTC
- | TRBJ1-1 | - | TRBV7-2 | CASSLANWDTYMNTEAFF | TGTGCCAGCAGCTTAGCGAATTGGGACACCTACATGAACACTGAAGCTTTCTTT
- | TRBJ1-2 | - | TRBV9 | CASSVGGTGKLPQGYTF | TGTGCCAGCAGCGTAGGAGGCACCGGGAAACTACCTCAGGGCTACACCTTC
TRBD1 | TRBJ2-2 | - | TRBV5-4 | CASSFKQGAITGELFF | TGTGCCAGCAGCTTTAAACAGGGGGCCATTACCGGGGAGCTGTTTTTT
- | TRBJ1-4 | - | TRBV13 | CASSLRGKVTNEKLFF | TGTGCCAGCAGCTTAAGGGGGAAAGTGACTAATGAAAAACTGTTTTTT
- | TRBJ1-1 | - | TRBV27 | CASSLSGGHTEAFF | TGTGCCAGCAGTTTATCGGGGGGACACACTGAAGCTTTCTTT
TRBD1 | TRBJ2-1 | - | TRBV7-9 | CASSPPLGQTYNEQFF | TGTGCCAGCAGCCCACCACTGGGACAGACATACAATGAGCAGTTCTTC
- | TRBJ2-5 | few | TRBV5-1 | CASSFSPTETQYF | TGCGCCAGCAGCTTTAGCCCGACGGAGACCCAGTACTTC
- | TRBJ2-6 | - | TRBV5-1 | CASSLGRSSGANVLTF | TGCGCCAGCAGCTTGGGTAGGAGCTCTGGGGCCAACGTCCTGACTTTC
- | TRBJ2-3 | - | TRBV15 | CATSRAVGGSSTDTQYF | TGTGCCACCAGCAGAGCGGTAGGAGGCAGTAGCACAGATACGCAGTATTTT
- | TRBJ1-1 | - | TRBV28 | CASSPEEYMNTEAFF | TGTGCCAGCAGTCCCGAGGAGTACATGAACACTGAAGCTTTCTTT
TRBD1 | TRBJ1-4 | - | TRBV7-6 | CASSRTGEGEKLFF | TGTGCCAGCAGCCGGACAGGGGAAGGAGAAAAACTGTTTTTT
TRBD2 | TRBJ2-1 | - | TRBV7-2 | CASSLTSGGTHYNEQFF | TGTGCCAGCAGCTTAACCAGCGGGGGAACCCACTACAATGAGCAGTTCTTC
- | TRBJ1-2 | once | TRBV19 | CASSMMGSYYGYTF | TGTGCCAGTAGTATGATGGGGAGCTACTATGGCTACACCTTC
- | TRBJ1-5 | - | TRBV9 | CASSAGTGRGQPQHF | TGTGCCAGCAGCGCCGGGACCGGGCGGGGACAGCCCCAGCATTTT
- | TRBJ2-5 | - | TRBV25-1 | CASSEGAEPKETQYF | TGTGCCAGCAGTGAGGGGGCTGAACCGAAAGAGACCCAGTACTTC
- | TRBJ2-1 | once | TRBV6-5 | CASSQASSYNEQFF | TGTGCCAGCAGTCAGGCAAGCTCCTACAATGAGCAGTTCTTC